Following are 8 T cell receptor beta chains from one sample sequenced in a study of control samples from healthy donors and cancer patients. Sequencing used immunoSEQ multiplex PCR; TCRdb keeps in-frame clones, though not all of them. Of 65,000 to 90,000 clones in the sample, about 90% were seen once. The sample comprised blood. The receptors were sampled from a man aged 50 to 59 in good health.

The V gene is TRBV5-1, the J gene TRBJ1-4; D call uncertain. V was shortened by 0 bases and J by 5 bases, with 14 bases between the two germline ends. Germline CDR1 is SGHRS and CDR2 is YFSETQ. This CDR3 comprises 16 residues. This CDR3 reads CASSLVPGPGNEKLFF. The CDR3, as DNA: TGCGCCAGCAGCTTGGTGCCAGGCCCGGGAAATGAAAAACTGTTTTTT.

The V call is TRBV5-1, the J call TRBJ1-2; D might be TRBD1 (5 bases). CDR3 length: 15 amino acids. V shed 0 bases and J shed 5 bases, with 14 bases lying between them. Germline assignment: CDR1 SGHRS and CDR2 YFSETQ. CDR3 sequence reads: CASSLGTGFGYGYTF. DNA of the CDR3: TGCGCCAGCAGCTTGGGAACAGGATTTGGATATGGCTACACCTTC.

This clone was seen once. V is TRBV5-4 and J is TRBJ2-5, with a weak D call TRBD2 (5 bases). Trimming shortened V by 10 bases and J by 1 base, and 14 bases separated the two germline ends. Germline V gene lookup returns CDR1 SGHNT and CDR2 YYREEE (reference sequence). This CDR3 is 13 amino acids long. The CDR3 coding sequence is TGTGCCGGAGGAAAAGGTCGCCAAGAGACCCAGTACTTC. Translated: CAGGKGRQETQYF.

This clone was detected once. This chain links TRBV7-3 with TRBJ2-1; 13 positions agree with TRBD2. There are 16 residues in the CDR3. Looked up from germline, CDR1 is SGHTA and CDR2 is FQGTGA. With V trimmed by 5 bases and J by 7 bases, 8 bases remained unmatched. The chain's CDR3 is CASSLRLAGGANEQFF. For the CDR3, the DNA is TGTGCCAGCAGCCTCAGACTAGCGGGAGGCGCGAATGAGCAGTTCTTC.

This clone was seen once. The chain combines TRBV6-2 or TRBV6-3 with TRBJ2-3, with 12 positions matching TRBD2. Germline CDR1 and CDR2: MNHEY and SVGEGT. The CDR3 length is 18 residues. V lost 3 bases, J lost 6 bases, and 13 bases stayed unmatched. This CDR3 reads CASSYTSGGTNGADTQYF. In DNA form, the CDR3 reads TGTGCCAGCAGTTATACTAGCGGGGGGACTAACGGAGCGGATACGCAGTATTTT.

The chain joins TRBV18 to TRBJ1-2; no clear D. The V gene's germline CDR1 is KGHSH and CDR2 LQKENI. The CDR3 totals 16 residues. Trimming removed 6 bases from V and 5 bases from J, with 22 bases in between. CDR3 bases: TGTGCCAGCTCCCCTGACGGTGGCCTTCTTACTTATGGCTACACCTTC. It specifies CASSPDGGLLTYGYTF.

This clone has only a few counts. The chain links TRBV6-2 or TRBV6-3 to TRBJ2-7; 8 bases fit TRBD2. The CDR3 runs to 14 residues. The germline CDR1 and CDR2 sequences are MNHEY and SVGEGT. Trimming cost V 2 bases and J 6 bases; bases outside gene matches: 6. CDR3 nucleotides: TGTGCCAGCAGTTACGCGGGACTAGTAAGCGAGCAGTACTTC. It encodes CASSYAGLVSEQYF.

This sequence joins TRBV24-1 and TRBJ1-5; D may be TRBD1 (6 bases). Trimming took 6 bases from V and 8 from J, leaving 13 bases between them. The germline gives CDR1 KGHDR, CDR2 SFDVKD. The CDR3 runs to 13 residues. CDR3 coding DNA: TGTGCCACCAGTCACCAGGGGTTGGAGCCCCAGCATTTT. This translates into CATSHQGLEPQHF.